This is a list of T cell receptor beta chains from one sample in a study of early T cells in non-severe SARS-CoV-2 infection. TCRdb recomputed calls from the 5' RACE reads with MiXCR, one row per CDR3 protein. Of roughly 100,000 distinct CDR3 sequences detected, around 12% appear once; the ten largest clones hold roughly 6.2%. The specimen sequenced was whole blood. The receptor set was obtained from an adult who was a healthcare worker with PCR-confirmed SARS-CoV-2 infection or an uninfected control (not recorded which). CDR3s include the opening cysteine and the closing phenylalanine or tryptophan. D genes are given only for firm matches. Size values are once, few and many counts, or a class for expanded clones, and some rows have none.

NA	NA	TRBV2	TRBJ1-2	11	CASGENYGYTF	TGTGCCAGCGGGGAAAACTATGGCTACACCTTC
few	NA	TRBV10-1	TRBJ2-7	13	CASSDGQTYEQYF	TGCGCCAGCAGTGATGGACAGACCTACGAGCAGTACTTC
NA	NA	TRBV7-2	TRBJ2-2	14	CASSFDPREGELFF	TGTGCCAGCAGCTTTGACCCTCGCGAGGGGGAGCTGTTTTTT
few	NA	TRBV7-9	TRBJ2-3	15	CASSLVMDSTDTQYF	TGTGCCAGCAGCTTAGTTATGGACAGCACAGATACGCAGTATTTT
NA	TRBD2	TRBV20-1	TRBJ2-2	15	CSARVREGLTGELFF	TGCAGTGCTAGAGTGCGGGAGGGCCTCACCGGGGAGCTGTTTTTT
NA	NA	TRBV10-2	TRBJ2-7	13	CASSEGTQAEQYF	TGCGCCAGCAGTGAAGGGACTCAGGCCGAGCAGTACTTC
NA	NA	TRBV2	TRBJ2-7	15	CASSEFSGSSYEQYF	TGTGCCAGCAGTGAATTTTCCGGTAGCTCCTACGAGCAGTACTTC
NA	NA	TRBV28	TRBJ2-3	11	CASSGQATQYF	TGTGCCAGCAGTGGCCAGGCTACGCAGTATTTT
NA	TRBD2	TRBV29-1	TRBJ2-3	20	CSVEDPRQSGSKGSTDTQYF	TGCAGCGTTGAAGATCCTCGACAAAGCGGGAGCAAGGGGAGCACAGATACGCAGTATTTT
many	TRBD2	TRBV2	TRBJ2-1	21	CASTGITTSGIEVWSYNEQFF	TGTGCCAGCACGGGGATTACAACTAGCGGAATCGAAGTTTGGTCCTACAATGAGCAGTTCTTC
NA	NA	TRBV6-5	TRBJ1-1	11	CASRGGVESFF	TGTGCCAGCCGGGGGGGCGTCGAGTCTTTCTTT
few	TRBD2	TRBV6-2/TRBV6-3	TRBJ2-1	16	CASSSRAGNSYNEQFF	TGTGCCAGCAGTTCCCGAGCGGGAAACTCCTACAATGAGCAGTTCTTC
few	NA	TRBV29-1	TRBJ1-1	11	CSAGKNTEAFF	TGCAGCGCGGGGAAGAACACTGAAGCTTTCTTT
NA	TRBD1	TRBV14	TRBJ2-2	15	CASSRDRGSAGELFF	TGTGCCAGCAGCCGGGACAGGGGATCGGCCGGGGAGCTGTTTTTT
few	NA	TRBV4-1	TRBJ1-5	16	CASSQDVGRSNQPQHF	TGCGCCAGCAGCCAAGATGTCGGACGGAGCAATCAGCCCCAGCATTTT
NA	NA	TRBV7-9	TRBJ2-1	13	CASSFRSGNEQFF	TGTGCCAGCAGCTTTAGATCGGGGAATGAGCAGTTCTTC
NA	NA	TRBV13	TRBJ2-1	17	CANSLGLSGIWENEQFF	TGTGCCAACAGCTTAGGCCTAAGTGGTATTTGGGAAAATGAGCAGTTCTTC
many	TRBD2	TRBV5-1	TRBJ2-1	16	CASSVGPGLAGGEQFF	TGCGCCAGCAGCGTGGGACCGGGACTAGCGGGTGGCGAGCAGTTCTTC
few	NA	TRBV29-1	TRBJ2-4	13	CSAVGGPKNIQYF	TGCAGCGCTGTCGGGGGACCCAAAAACATTCAGTACTTC